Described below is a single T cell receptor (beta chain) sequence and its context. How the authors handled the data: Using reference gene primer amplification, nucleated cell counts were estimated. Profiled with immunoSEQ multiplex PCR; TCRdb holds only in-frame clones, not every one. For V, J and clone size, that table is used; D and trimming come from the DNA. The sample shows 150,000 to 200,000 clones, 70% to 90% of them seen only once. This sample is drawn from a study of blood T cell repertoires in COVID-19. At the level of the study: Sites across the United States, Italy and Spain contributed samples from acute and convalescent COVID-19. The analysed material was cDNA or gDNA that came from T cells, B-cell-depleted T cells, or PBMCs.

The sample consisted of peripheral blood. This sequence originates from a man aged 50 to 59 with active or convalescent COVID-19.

CDR3 sequence reads: CASSQDSPGQGADEQFF. Here the CDR3 DNA reads TGCGCCAGCAGCCAGGATTCTCCGGGACAGGGGGCAGATGAGCAGTTCTTC. The rearrangement uses TRBV4-1 and TRBJ2-1; 12 bases are shared with TRBD1. V dropped 3 bases and J dropped 8; count of bases not matched to a gene: 11. The CDR3 contains 17 residues. The germline CDR1 and CDR2 sequences are MGHRA and YSYEKL.